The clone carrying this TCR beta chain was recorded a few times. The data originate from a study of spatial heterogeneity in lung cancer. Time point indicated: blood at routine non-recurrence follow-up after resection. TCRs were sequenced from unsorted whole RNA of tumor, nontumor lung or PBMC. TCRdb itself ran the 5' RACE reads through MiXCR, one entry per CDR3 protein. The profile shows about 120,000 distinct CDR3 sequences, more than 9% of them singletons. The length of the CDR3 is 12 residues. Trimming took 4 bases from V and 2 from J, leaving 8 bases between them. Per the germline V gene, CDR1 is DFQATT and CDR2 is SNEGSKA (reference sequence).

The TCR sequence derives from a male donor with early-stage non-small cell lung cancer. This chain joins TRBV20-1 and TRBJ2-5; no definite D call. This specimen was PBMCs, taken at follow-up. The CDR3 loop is CSAIEQQETQYF. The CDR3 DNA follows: TGCAGTGCTATAGAACAGCAAGAGACCCAGTACTTC.